These 8 T cell receptor delta chains originate from one sample sequenced in a study of gamma-delta chains in newborns, infants, children. TCRdb reapplied CATT to the reads. The sample holds about 4,500 delta-chain clones, about 3.1% seen once. The specimen was blood. These receptors all come from a child who was a newborn, infant or young child, either healthy, febrile or measles-vaccinated (not recorded which).

This clone was seen only a few times. A read error is the likely source, as a far larger clone sits one nucleotide away. The chain carries TRDV2 and TRDJ3; 8 bases map to TRDD3. The CDR3 extends over 21 amino acids. CDR1 and CDR2 from the germline V gene are GEAIGNYY and EKD. V was clipped by 3 bases and J by 1 base; unmatched bases: 16. CDR3 coding DNA: TGTGCCTGTGACGCCGCCGACTCTGGGGGAGACAAATCCTGGGACACCCGACAGATGTTTTTC. This gives the protein CACDAADSGGDKSWDTRQMFF.

With respect to this clone: Translating this DNA gives a protein that differs at residue 12 from the TCRdb one, which belongs to a much larger clone; a read error is likely, and the protein shown is this translation. This chain links TRDV2 with TRDJ3, with 7 bases matching TRDD3. This CDR3 is 18 amino acids long. Germline V CDR1 and CDR2: GEAIGNYY, EKD. CDR3 sequence (DNA): TGTGCCTGTGACCCGCTGGGGGTCCGCTCCTGGGGCACCCGACAGATGTTTTTC. It is translated as CACDPLGVRSWGTRQMFF.

This clone is medium-sized by share. Other DNA sequences within the sample encode an identical CDR3. The rearrangement links TRDV2 to TRDJ3; 9 bases line up with TRDD3. With 3 bases clipped from V and 2 bases from J, the junction kept 7 bases outside the gene matches. From germline, CDR1 is GEAIGNYY and CDR2 EKD. The CDR3 extends over 18 amino acids. The chain's CDR3 is CACDSVLGEAWDTRQMFF. For the CDR3, the DNA is TGTGCCTGTGACTCAGTACTGGGGGAAGCCTGGGACACCCGACAGATGTTTTTC.

This clone was observed a handful of times. For this DNA, TCRdb reports the protein of a much larger clone, which diverges at residue 8, most likely from a read error; the protein presented here is translated directly from the DNA. The chain employs TRDV2 and TRDJ1; TRDD3 aligns across 8 bases. There are 14 residues in the CDR3. The ends lost 2 bases at V and 1 base at J; junction bases unmatched: 2. Germline V gene lookup returns CDR1 GEAIGNYY and CDR2 EKD. The CDR3 loop is CACDRGYPTDKLIF. DNA for the CDR3: TGTGCCTGTGACAGGGGATACCCCACCGATAAACTCATCTTT.

By frequency in the sample, this clone is large. This specimen includes other DNA sequences encoding the same CDR3. The J gene is TRDJ3, the V gene TRDV2, with 9 bases lining up with TRDD3. Looked up from germline, CDR1 is GEAIGNYY and CDR2 is EKD. This CDR3 has 19 amino acids. J was trimmed by 0 bases and V by 0 bases; bases with no gene match: 5. This CDR3 reads CACDTVLGDASWDTRQMFF. CDR3 bases: TGTGCCTGTGACACCGTACTGGGGGACGCCTCCTGGGACACCCGACAGATGTTTTTC.

This clone has a handful of counts. TCRdb shows a much larger clone's protein in place of this DNA's translation, and the two differ at residue 14, likely through a read error; the protein shown is translated from the DNA. The CDR3 here is CACDTEYGGYGIRGTRQMFF. The CDR3 region has the DNA TGTGCCTGTGACACCGAGTATGGGGGATACGGAATCCGGGGCACCCGACAGATGTTTTTC. V is TRDV2 and J is TRDJ3; 11 bases are shared with TRDD3. Per germline, CDR1 GEAIGNYY and CDR2 EKD. The CDR3 sequence is 20 residues long. With V trimmed by 0 bases and J by 9 bases, 15 bases remained unmatched.

Concerning this clone itself: The amino acid sequence in TCRdb belongs to a much larger clone and departs from this DNA's translation at residue 9, likely a sequencing read error; the sequence shown is translated from the DNA. The rearrangement uses TRDV2 and TRDJ2; TRDD3 matches at 8 bases. Germline V CDR1 and CDR2: GEAIGNYY, EKD. The CDR3 is 15 residues long. CDR3 residues: CACDTVGDFTAQLFF. In DNA, the CDR3 is TGTGCCTGTGACACCGTGGGGGATTTTACAGCGCAACTCTTCTTT.

This clone is medium-sized in the sample. V is TRDV3 and J is TRDJ1; 9 nucleotides agree with TRDD3. Germline V gene data show CDR1 as TVYSNPD and CDR2 as GDNSRS (reference sequence). This CDR3 contains 17 residues. Germline trimming cut 2 bases from V and 0 bases from J; bases unmatched to any gene: 13. CDR3 in amino acids: CAFQTDWGTPYTDKLIF. CDR3 bases: TGTGCCTTTCAAACGGACTGGGGGACCCCGTACACCGATAAACTCATCTTT.